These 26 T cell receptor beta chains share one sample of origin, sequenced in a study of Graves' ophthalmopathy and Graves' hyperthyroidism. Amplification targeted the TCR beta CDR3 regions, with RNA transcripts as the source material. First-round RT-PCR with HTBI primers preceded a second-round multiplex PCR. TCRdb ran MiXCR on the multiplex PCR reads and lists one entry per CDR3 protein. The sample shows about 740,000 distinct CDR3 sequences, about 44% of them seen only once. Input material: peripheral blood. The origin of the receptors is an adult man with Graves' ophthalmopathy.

The CDR3: CSGRVVYTF. CDR3 bases: TGCAGCGGTCGCGTGGTCTACACCTTC. The chain links TRBV29-1 to TRBJ1-2; unclear D gene. The CDR3 consists of 9 residues. Trimming removed 7 bases from V and 10 bases from J, with 10 bases in between. Per germline, CDR1 SQVTM and CDR2 ANQGSEA.

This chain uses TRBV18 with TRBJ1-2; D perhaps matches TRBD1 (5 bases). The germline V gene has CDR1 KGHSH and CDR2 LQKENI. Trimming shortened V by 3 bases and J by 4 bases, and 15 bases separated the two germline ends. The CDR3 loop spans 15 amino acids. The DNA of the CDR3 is TGTGCCAGCTCACCGACGCGGGACGGAGCCTATGGCTACACCTTC. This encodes CASSPTRDGAYGYTF.

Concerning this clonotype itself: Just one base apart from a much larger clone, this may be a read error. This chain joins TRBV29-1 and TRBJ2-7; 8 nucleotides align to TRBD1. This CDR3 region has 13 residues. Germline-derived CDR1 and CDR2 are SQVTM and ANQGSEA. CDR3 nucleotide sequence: TGCAGTTTTTTCCTCCAGGGGGCCAGCGAGCAGTACTTC. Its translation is CSFFLQGASEQYF.

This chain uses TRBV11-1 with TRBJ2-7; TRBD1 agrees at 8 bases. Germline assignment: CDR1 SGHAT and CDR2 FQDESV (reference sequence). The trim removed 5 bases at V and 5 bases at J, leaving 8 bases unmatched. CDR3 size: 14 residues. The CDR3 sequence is CASSTTQGAHEQYF. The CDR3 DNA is TGTGCCAGCAGCACGACGCAGGGGGCACACGAGCAGTACTTC.

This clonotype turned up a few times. CDR3 in amino acids: CASSINVQGNTEAFF. CDR3 bases: TGTGCCAGTAGTATAAACGTTCAGGGGAACACTGAAGCTTTCTTT. V and J are TRBV19 and TRBJ1-1; tentative D call: TRBD1 (5 bases). There are 15 residues in the CDR3. The V end lost 2 bases, the J end lost 1 base, and 11 bases lay between the germline ends. The germline gives CDR1 LNHDA, CDR2 SQIVND (reference sequence).

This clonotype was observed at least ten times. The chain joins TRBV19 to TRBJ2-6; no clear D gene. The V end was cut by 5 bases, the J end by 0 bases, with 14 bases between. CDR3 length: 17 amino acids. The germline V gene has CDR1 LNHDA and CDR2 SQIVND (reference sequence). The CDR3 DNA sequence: TGTGCCAGTAGTCCAGGTCACGAAACCTCTGGGGCCAACGTCCTGACTTTC. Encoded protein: CASSPGHETSGANVLTF.

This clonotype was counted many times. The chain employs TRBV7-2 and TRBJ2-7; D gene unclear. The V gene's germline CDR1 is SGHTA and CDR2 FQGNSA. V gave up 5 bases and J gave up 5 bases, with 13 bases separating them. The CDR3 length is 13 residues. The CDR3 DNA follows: TGTGCCAGCAGCCCCCCCCAAAGCAACGAGCAGTACTTC. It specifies CASSPPQSNEQYF. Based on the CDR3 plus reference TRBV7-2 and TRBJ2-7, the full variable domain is GAGVSQSPSNKVTEKGKDVELRCDPISGHTALYWYRQSLGQGLEFLIYFQGNSAPDKSGLPSDRFSAERTGGSVSTLTIQRTQQEDSAVYLCASSPPQSNEQYFGPGTRLTVT.

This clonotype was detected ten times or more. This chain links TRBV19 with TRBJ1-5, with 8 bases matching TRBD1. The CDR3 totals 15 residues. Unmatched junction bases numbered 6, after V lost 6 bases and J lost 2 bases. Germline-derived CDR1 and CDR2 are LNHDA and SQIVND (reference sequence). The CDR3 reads CASRQGGVGNQPQHF. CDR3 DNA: TGTGCCAGTAGACAGGGGGGTGTTGGCAATCAGCCCCAGCATTTT.

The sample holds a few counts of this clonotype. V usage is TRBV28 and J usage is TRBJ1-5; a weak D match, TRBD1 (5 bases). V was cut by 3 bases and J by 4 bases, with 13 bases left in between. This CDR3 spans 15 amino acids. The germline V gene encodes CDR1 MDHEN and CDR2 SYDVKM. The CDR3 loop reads CASSLRARDNQPQHF. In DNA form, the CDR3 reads TGTGCCAGCAGTTTGAGGGCCAGGGATAATCAGCCCCAGCATTTT.

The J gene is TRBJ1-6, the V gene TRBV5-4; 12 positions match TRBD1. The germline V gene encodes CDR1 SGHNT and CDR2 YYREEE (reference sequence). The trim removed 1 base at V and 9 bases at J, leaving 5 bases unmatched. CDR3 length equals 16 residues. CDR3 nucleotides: TGTGCCAGCAGCTTGTTCGGGACAGGGGGCGGTTCACCCCTCCACTTT. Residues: CASSLFGTGGGSPLHF.

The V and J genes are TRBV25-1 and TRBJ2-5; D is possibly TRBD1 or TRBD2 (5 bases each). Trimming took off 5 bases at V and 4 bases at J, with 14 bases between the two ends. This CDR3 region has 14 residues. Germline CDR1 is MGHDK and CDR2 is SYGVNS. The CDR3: CASSWALGVETQYF. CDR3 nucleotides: TGTGCCAGCAGTTGGGCTTTGGGGGTAGAGACCCAGTACTTC.

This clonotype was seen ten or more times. DNA of the CDR3: TGCAGTGGGGGGACTGGGGCCAACGTCCTGACTTTC. It specifies CSGGTGANVLTF. The J gene is TRBJ2-6, the V gene TRBV20-1; D might be TRBD1 or TRBD2, each matching 5 bases. The V end lost 7 bases, the J end lost 2 bases, and 6 bases lay between the germline ends. Germline lookup yields CDR1 DFQATT and CDR2 SNEGSKA (reference sequence). The CDR3 is made up of 12 amino acids.

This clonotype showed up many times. CDR3 in DNA: TGTGCCAGCAGCTTAGAACAGGAGCGCGGGTTTGAGCAGTACTTC. It specifies CASSLEQERGFEQYF. The chain employs TRBV7-2 and TRBJ2-7; the D gene could be TRBD1 or TRBD2 (5 bases each). The V gene's germline CDR1 is SGHTA and CDR2 FQGNSA. V lost 1 base and J 7 bases, leaving 17 bases between the germline ends. The CDR3 is made up of 15 amino acids.

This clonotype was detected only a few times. CDR3 coding DNA: TGTGCCAGCAGACTGACGGCAAAGAACACTGAAGCTTTCTTT. Translated: CASRLTAKNTEAFF. V is TRBV12-3 or TRBV12-4 and J is TRBJ1-1; D remains ambiguous. The V and J ends lost 6 bases and 1 base respectively, with 12 bases between them. CDR3 size: 14 residues.

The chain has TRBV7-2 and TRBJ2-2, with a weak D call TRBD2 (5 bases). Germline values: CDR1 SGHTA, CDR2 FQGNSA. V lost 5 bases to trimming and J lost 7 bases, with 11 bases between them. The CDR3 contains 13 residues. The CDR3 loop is CASSPLRDGELFF. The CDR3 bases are TGTGCCAGCAGCCCCCTCCGGGACGGGGAGCTGTTTTTT.

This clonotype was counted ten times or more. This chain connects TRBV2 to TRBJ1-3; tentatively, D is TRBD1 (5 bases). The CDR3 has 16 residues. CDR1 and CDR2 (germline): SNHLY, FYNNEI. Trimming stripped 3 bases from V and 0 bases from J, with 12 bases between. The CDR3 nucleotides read TGTGCCAGCAGTGAGACGGGGGGATACTCTGGAAACACCATATATTTT. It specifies CASSETGGYSGNTIYF.

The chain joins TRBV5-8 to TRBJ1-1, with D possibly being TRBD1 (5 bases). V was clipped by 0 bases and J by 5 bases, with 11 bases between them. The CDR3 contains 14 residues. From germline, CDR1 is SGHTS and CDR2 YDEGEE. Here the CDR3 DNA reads TGTGCCAGCAGCTTGGTCGGGGCCTGGACTGAAGCTTTCTTT. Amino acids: CASSLVGAWTEAFF.

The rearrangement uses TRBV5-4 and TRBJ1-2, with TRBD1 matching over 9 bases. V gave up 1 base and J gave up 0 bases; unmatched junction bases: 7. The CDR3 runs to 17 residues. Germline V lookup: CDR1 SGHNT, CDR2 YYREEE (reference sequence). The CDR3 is CASSLRTGAISNYGYTF. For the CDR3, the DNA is TGTGCCAGCAGCTTGCGGACAGGGGCGATATCTAACTATGGCTACACCTTC.

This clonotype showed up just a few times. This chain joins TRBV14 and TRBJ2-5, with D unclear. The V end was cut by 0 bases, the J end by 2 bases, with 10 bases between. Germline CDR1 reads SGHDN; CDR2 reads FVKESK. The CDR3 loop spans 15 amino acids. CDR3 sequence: CASSQDRGQQETQYF. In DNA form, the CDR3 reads TGTGCCAGCAGCCAAGATCGTGGGCAGCAAGAGACCCAGTACTTC.

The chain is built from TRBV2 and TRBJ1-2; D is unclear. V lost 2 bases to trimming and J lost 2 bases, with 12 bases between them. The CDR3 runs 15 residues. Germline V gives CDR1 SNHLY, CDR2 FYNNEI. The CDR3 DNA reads TGTGCCAGCAGTGAATGGGATTACGAGAACTATGGCTACACCTTC. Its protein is CASSEWDYENYGYTF.

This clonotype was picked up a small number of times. The CDR3 DNA is TGTGCCAGCAGCTTAAGTTTTGGACACCGGAACACTGAAGCTTTCTTT. Translating gives CASSLSFGHRNTEAFF. This chain uses TRBV2 with TRBJ1-1; TRBD1 is a possible D gene (5 bases). Trimming took off 6 bases at V and 1 base at J, with 18 bases between the two ends. This CDR3 has 16 amino acids. Germline V gives CDR1 SNHLY, CDR2 FYNNEI.

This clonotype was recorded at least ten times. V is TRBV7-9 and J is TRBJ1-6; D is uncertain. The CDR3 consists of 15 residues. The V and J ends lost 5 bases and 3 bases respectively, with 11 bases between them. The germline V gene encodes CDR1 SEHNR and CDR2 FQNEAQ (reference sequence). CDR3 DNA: TGTGCCAGCAGCCCCGACCGGGGCTATAATTCACCCCTCCACTTT. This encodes CASSPDRGYNSPLHF.

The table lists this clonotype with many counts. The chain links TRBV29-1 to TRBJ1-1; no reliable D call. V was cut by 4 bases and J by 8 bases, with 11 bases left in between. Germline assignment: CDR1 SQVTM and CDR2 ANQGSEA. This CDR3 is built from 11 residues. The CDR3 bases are TGCAGCGTTGGTTCCAACCCAGAAGCTTTCTTT. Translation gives CSVGSNPEAFF.

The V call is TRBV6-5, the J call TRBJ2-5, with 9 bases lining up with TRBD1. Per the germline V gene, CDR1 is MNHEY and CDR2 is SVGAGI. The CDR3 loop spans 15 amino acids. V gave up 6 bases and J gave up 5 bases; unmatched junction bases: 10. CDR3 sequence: CASRGSGQGGETQYF. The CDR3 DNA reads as TGTGCCAGCAGGGGTTCGGGACAGGGAGGGGAGACCCAGTACTTC.

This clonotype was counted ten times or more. The DNA for the CDR3 is TGTGCCAGCAGCTTAGCACTGACCTACGAGCAGTACTTC. It codes for CASSLALTYEQYF. This chain joins TRBV7-9 and TRBJ2-7, with unresolved D. This CDR3 is 13 amino acids long. V was cut by 0 bases and J by 2 bases, with 5 bases left in between. Germline CDR1 is SEHNR and CDR2 is FQNEAQ (reference sequence).

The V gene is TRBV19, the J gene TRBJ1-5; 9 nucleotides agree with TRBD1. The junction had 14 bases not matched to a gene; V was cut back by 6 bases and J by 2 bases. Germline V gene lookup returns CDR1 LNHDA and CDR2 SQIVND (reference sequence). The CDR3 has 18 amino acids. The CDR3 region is CASSGVDRGGVGNQPQHF. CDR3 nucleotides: TGTGCCAGTAGCGGAGTGGACAGGGGAGGCGTGGGCAATCAGCCCCAGCATTTT.